What follows are 31 T cell receptor beta chains derived from one specimen sequenced in a study of cytomegalovirus exposure and HLA in healthy donors. A multiplex PCR was run with 60 Vbeta primers and 13 Jbeta primers. Assay used: immunoSEQ multiplex PCR; TCRdb lists only in-frame clones, some missing. The sample has roughly 100,000 clones; roughly three quarters are singletons. The material sequenced was PBMCs. The receptors derive from a woman aged 55 to 70 in good health and CMV-seropositive.

The chain employs TRBV29-1 and TRBJ1-1, with 8 positions matching TRBD1. CDR3 length: 13 amino acids. V lost 4 bases, J lost 6 bases, and 7 bases stayed unmatched. Germline CDR1 and CDR2: SQVTM and ANQGSEA. The CDR3 reads CSVVTGEKAEAFF. CDR3 bases: TGCAGCGTTGTGACAGGGGAAAAGGCTGAAGCTTTCTTT.

The rearrangement links TRBV6-6 to TRBJ2-5; the D is unclear. Germline CDR1 and CDR2: MNHNY and SVGAGI (reference sequence). V was cut by 5 bases and J by 2 bases, with 6 bases left in between. This CDR3 has 12 amino acids. CDR3 in DNA: TGTGCCAGCAGTCCCGTACAAGAGACCCAGTACTTC. This gives the protein CASSPVQETQYF.

V usage is TRBV2 and J usage is TRBJ2-2, with D perhaps TRBD2 (5 bases). Germline V gene sequence: CDR1 SNHLY, CDR2 FYNNEI. This CDR3 is 14 amino acids long. The germline V and J ends were trimmed by 7 bases and 1 base, with 10 bases remaining between them. CDR3 residues: CASKRTQNTGELFF. The DNA for the CDR3 is TGTGCCAGCAAGAGGACTCAGAACACCGGGGAGCTGTTTTTT. Together with reference TRBV2 and TRBJ2-2, the CDR3 gives the full variable domain: EPEVTQTPSHQVTQMGQEVILRCVPISNHLYFYWYRQILGQKVEFLVSFYNNEISEKSEIFDDQFSVERPDGSNFTLKIRSTKLEDSAMYFCASKRTQNTGELFFGEGSRLTVL.

V and J are TRBV10-3 and TRBJ2-6, with D perhaps TRBD1 (6 bases). The germline V gene encodes CDR1 ENHRY and CDR2 SYGVKD. The CDR3 is 15 residues long. The ends were cut back, 4 bases at V and 2 bases at J, with 9 bases in the middle. CDR3 nucleotides: TGTGCCATCAGTGGGAACAGGGCTGGGGCCAACGTCCTGACTTTC. Amino acid sequence: CAISGNRAGANVLTF.

The chain combines TRBV29-1 with TRBJ2-1; D remains ambiguous. The CDR3 extends over 11 amino acids. Germline CDR1 reads SQVTM; CDR2 reads ANQGSEA. Between the trimmed V and J ends, which lost 4 bases and 10 bases, there was a span of 11 bases. The DNA for the CDR3 is TGCAGCGTTGCAAGAGCATGGGAGCAGTTCTTC. Protein: CSVARAWEQFF.

This rearrangement joins TRBV10-2 to TRBJ1-1; 9 bases line up with TRBD1. The CDR3 loop spans 15 amino acids. V lost 7 bases to trimming and J lost 0 bases; unmatched junction nucleotides: 6. Looked up from germline, CDR1 is WSHSY and CDR2 is SAAADI. The DNA of the CDR3 is TGCGCCAGCAATGGACAGGGGCGACTGAACACTGAAGCTTTCTTT. Amino acids: CASNGQGRLNTEAFF.

The chain combines TRBV5-1 with TRBJ2-7, with D tentatively TRBD1 (6 bases). The germline V and J ends were trimmed by 4 bases and 7 bases, with 9 bases remaining between them. The CDR3 consists of 11 residues. Germline CDR1 and CDR2: SGHRS and YFSETQ. The CDR3 nucleotides are TGCGCCAGCAGCCAAGACAGGGAGCAGTACTTC. This sequence encodes CASSQDREQYF.

The CDR3 bases are TGCGCCAGCTCTCTAGGTGGGGGAGGGGGCTACAATGAGCAGTTCTTC. It specifies CASSLGGGGGYNEQFF. The chain carries TRBV10-1 and TRBJ2-1, with D tentatively TRBD2 (7 bases). Trimming stripped 8 bases from V and 3 bases from J, with 20 bases between. The CDR3 totals 16 residues. Germline-derived CDR1 and CDR2 are WNHNN and SYGVQD (reference sequence).

The V and J genes are TRBV10-3 and TRBJ2-1; 9 bases align to TRBD2. Germline V lookup: CDR1 ENHRY, CDR2 SYGVKD. The V segment lost 6 bases and the J segment 0 bases; nucleotides outside the gene matches: 6. The CDR3 runs to 16 residues. CDR3 sequence (DNA): TGTGCCATCAGCCGACTAGCGGAAACCTCCTACAATGAGCAGTTCTTC. It is translated as CAISRLAETSYNEQFF.

This chain joins TRBV2 and TRBJ1-1, with D possibly matching TRBD1 (6 bases). V lost 4 bases, J lost 1 base, and 13 bases lay in between. The CDR3 covers 15 residues. CDR1 and CDR2 (germline): SNHLY, FYNNEI. The CDR3 region has the DNA TGTGCCAGCAGTGGAGCAGGGGTTGCGAACACTGAAGCTTTCTTT. This codes for CASSGAGVANTEAFF.

Only one count was recorded for this clone. The genes are TRBV27 and TRBJ2-7; 9 positions match TRBD1. The J segment lost 5 bases and the V segment lost 5 bases, leaving 13 bases of the junction unmatched. Germline V gives CDR1 MNHEY, CDR2 SMNVEV (reference sequence). CDR3 length equals 16 residues. CDR3 sequence (DNA): TGTGCCAGCAGTCCACTAGGAGGGACAGGGTTCAACGAGCAGTACTTC. This codes for CASSPLGGTGFNEQYF.

This clone has only a few counts. V and J are TRBV5-6 and TRBJ2-7; D unclear. V was cut by 0 bases and J by 1 base, with 8 bases left in between. Germline V CDR1 and CDR2: SGHDT, YYEEEE. The CDR3 has 14 amino acids. CDR3 nucleotides: TGTGCCAGCAGCTTGGCTGGCAGATCCTACGAGCAGTACTTC. Amino acids: CASSLAGRSYEQYF.

The chain employs TRBV7-2 and TRBJ2-7; unclear D gene. Germline V lookup: CDR1 SGHTA, CDR2 FQGNSA. Trimming left V 1 base short and J 2 bases short, with 3 bases between. The CDR3 has 12 residues. In DNA, the CDR3 is TGTGCCAGCAGCTTAGGAGCCTACGAGCAGTACTTC. It is translated as CASSLGAYEQYF.

The CDR3 region has the DNA TGTGCCAGCTCCGGACTAGCGGGCCCGGGGCAGTACTTC. Translating gives CASSGLAGPGQYF. This chain uses TRBV19 with TRBJ2-7; the match to TRBD2 covers 11 bases. The CDR3 contains 13 residues. Germline lookup yields CDR1 LNHDA and CDR2 SQIVND (reference sequence). After removal of 9 bases from V and 9 bases from J, the junction contained 10 bases not matched to a gene.

The V call is TRBV4-2, the J call TRBJ2-5; 7 bases map to TRBD2. The assigned J gene may be wrong: the sequence end matches TRBJ2-7 better. From germline, CDR1 is LGHNA and CDR2 YNFKEQ. The CDR3 spans 14 residues. The CDR3 sequence is CASSQGDAGDEQYF. In nucleotides, the CDR3 is TGTGCCAGCAGCCAAGGGGACGCGGGAGACGAGCAGTACTTC.

This chain joins TRBV27 and TRBJ2-7; TRBD2 matches at 7 bases. In germline, CDR1 is MNHEY, CDR2 SMNVEV (reference sequence). The CDR3 length is 13 residues. J was trimmed by 3 bases and V by 6 bases; bases with no gene match: 5. This chain's CDR3 is CASRLAPSYEQYF. CDR3 nucleotides: TGTGCCAGCAGACTAGCGCCGAGCTACGAGCAGTACTTC.

This clone was seen just once. The chain recombines TRBV9 with TRBJ2-3; TRBD1 might be the D (5 bases). From germline, CDR1 is SGDLS and CDR2 YYNGEE. The CDR3 is 16 residues long. The V and J ends lost 2 bases and 2 bases respectively, with 15 bases between them. The CDR3 is CASSVKRQFTTDTQYF. The CDR3 nucleotides are TGTGCCAGCAGCGTTAAGAGACAGTTTACCACAGATACGCAGTATTTT. Supplemented by reference TRBV9 and TRBJ2-3, the full variable domain reads DSGVTQTPKHLITATGQRVTLRCSPRSGDLSVYWYQQSLDQGLQFLIQYYNGEERAKGNILERFSAQQFPDLHSELNLSSLELGDSALYFCASSVKRQFTTDTQYFGPGTRLTVL.

This rearrangement joins TRBV4-2 to TRBJ1-1; a weak D match, TRBD1 (5 bases). Germline V CDR1 and CDR2: LGHNA, YNFKEQ. Trimming removed 1 base from V and 10 bases from J, with 16 bases in between. CDR3 length: 14 residues. The DNA for the CDR3 is TGTGCCAGCAGCCAAGTTGGATCGGGCGGGGGAGCTTTCTTT. Encoded protein: CASSQVGSGGGAFF.

This chain uses TRBV10-3 with TRBJ2-7, with TRBD2 matching over 7 bases. This CDR3 comprises 11 residues. Germline CDR1 is ENHRY and CDR2 is SYGVKD. The V segment lost 7 bases and the J segment 4 bases; nucleotides outside the gene matches: 1. Here the CDR3 reads CAINGGYEQYF. For the CDR3, the DNA is TGTGCCATCAACGGGGGGTACGAGCAGTACTTC.

The chain has TRBV10-3 and TRBJ1-2; D is perhaps TRBD1 (5 bases). This CDR3 is 11 amino acids long. Germline CDR1 and CDR2: ENHRY and SYGVKD. V lost 7 bases and J lost 3, with 6 bases in between. The DNA of the CDR3 is TGTGCCATCACGGGGGACTATGGCTACACCTTC. Amino acid sequence: CAITGDYGYTF.

The J gene is TRBJ2-3, the V gene TRBV4-1, with 7 bases matching TRBD2. The CDR3 has 16 amino acids. Trimming at V came to 7 bases and at J to 6 bases, leaving 16 bases not matched to a gene. CDR1 and CDR2 (germline): MGHRA, YSYEKL. The DNA for the CDR3 is TGCGCCAGCAAAAGGGAGGGGCTTAGGGGATTTGATACGCAGTATTTT. It translates to CASKREGLRGFDTQYF.

The rearrangement links TRBV28 to TRBJ1-1, with 11 bases that match TRBD1. Germline CDR1 is MDHEN and CDR2 is SYDVKM. CDR3 length: 14 residues. With 2 bases clipped from V and 9 bases from J, the junction kept 5 bases outside the gene matches. The CDR3 spells CASSLIRDRGKAFF. For the CDR3, the DNA is TGTGCCAGCAGTTTAATCCGGGACAGGGGGAAAGCTTTCTTT.

This chain connects TRBV19 to TRBJ1-5, with D maybe TRBD1 (5 bases). This CDR3 comprises 13 residues. Germline V CDR1 and CDR2: LNHDA, SQIVND (reference sequence). With 6 bases removed from V and 4 bases from J, the gap between germline ends came to 10 bases. In DNA, the CDR3 is TGTGCCAGTAGAGGGGCAGGGAATCAGCCCCAGCATTTT. The encoded protein is CASRGAGNQPQHF.

The gene calls are TRBV9 and TRBJ1-1, with unresolved D. Trimming removed 3 bases at V and 3 bases at J, with 9 bases between. The CDR3 is 13 residues long. Germline V gives CDR1 SGDLS, CDR2 YYNGEE. CDR3 bases: TGTGCCAGCAGCGGAGATTTTGACACTGAAGCTTTCTTT. Amino acids: CASSGDFDTEAFF. The variable domain in full, with the rest retrieved from reference TRBV9 and TRBJ1-1, is DSGVTQTPKHLITATGQRVTLRCSPRSGDLSVYWYQQSLDQGLQFLIQYYNGEERAKGNILERFSAQQFPDLHSELNLSSLELGDSALYFCASSGDFDTEAFFGQGTRLTVV.

V and J are TRBV2 and TRBJ2-7; TRBD1 matches 7 bases. CDR1 and CDR2 (germline): SNHLY, FYNNEI. Germline trimming cut 10 bases from V and 5 bases from J; bases unmatched to any gene: 8. CDR3 size: 12 residues. The CDR3 DNA follows: TGTGCCAACAAGAGGGACAGCCACGAGCAGTACTTC. Protein product: CANKRDSHEQYF.

The count of this clone is one. V gene TRBV2 combines with J gene TRBJ2-7; 8 positions match TRBD1. V shed 5 bases, J shed 4 bases, and the junction held 7 bases outside the gene matches. The germline V gene encodes CDR1 SNHLY and CDR2 FYNNEI. This CDR3 is built from 14 residues. In DNA form, the CDR3 reads TGTGCCAGCAGTTTCCAGGGGGCGAGGTACGAGCAGTACTTC. As protein: CASSFQGARYEQYF.

In its sample, this clone was seen once. V and J are TRBV28 and TRBJ2-2; D is perhaps TRBD2 (5 bases). Germline V lookup: CDR1 MDHEN, CDR2 SYDVKM. With 8 bases removed from V and 2 bases from J, the gap between germline ends came to 18 bases. The CDR3 is made up of 16 amino acids. CDR3 coding DNA: TGTGCCAGCTGGGGTCGTGAGCGGATAAACACCGGGGAGCTGTTTTTT. This gives the protein CASWGRERINTGELFF.

The V gene is TRBV30, the J gene TRBJ2-7; 8 positions agree with TRBD2. The ends lost 3 bases at V and 2 bases at J; junction bases unmatched: 6. The germline gives CDR1 GTSNPN, CDR2 SVGIG (reference sequence). CDR3 length: 14 amino acids. CDR3 protein: CAWSGGGRPYEQYF. The DNA for the CDR3 is TGTGCCTGGAGCGGGGGGGGCAGGCCCTACGAGCAGTACTTC.

The V gene is TRBV4-1, the J gene TRBJ2-3; D unresolved. The V and J ends lost 4 bases and 2 bases respectively, with 13 bases between them. This CDR3 contains 15 residues. Germline V gives CDR1 MGHRA, CDR2 YSYEKL. Written as DNA, the CDR3 is TGCGCCAGCAGCCTCCCTTCGGAGTTCACAGATACGCAGTATTTT. Its protein product is CASSLPSEFTDTQYF.

V gene TRBV10-3 combines with J gene TRBJ2-1, with TRBD2 matching 12 bases. The CDR3 has 16 amino acids. The V gene's germline CDR1 is ENHRY and CDR2 SYGVKD. V lost 4 bases, J lost 8 bases, and 9 bases stayed unmatched. The CDR3 nucleotides are TGTGCCATCAGTGTGCGGACTAGCGGGATCGGCGATGAGCAGTTCTTC. This encodes CAISVRTSGIGDEQFF.

The chain combines TRBV28 with TRBJ2-7; 7 nucleotides align to TRBD1. This CDR3 has 13 amino acids. Per germline, CDR1 MDHEN and CDR2 SYDVKM. The V gene end was trimmed by 2 bases and the J gene end by 8 bases; junction bases not matched to a gene: 6. CDR3: CASSLGTENKQYF. DNA of the CDR3: TGTGCCAGCAGTTTAGGGACAGAGAACAAGCAGTACTTC.